Listed below are T cell receptor beta chains from one sample, sequenced in a study of T cell changes during pregnancy in multiple sclerosis. Sequenced by immunoSEQ multiplex PCR; TCRdb stores in-frame clones only, minus some. This table holds fewer than 60,000 clones, roughly 90% found once. The material sequenced was peripheral blood, taken after pregnancy. The source of these receptors is a female donor in good health, enrolled as a control in a pregnancy study. The CDR3 runs from the conserved cysteine through the conserved F or W. A D gene is named only where the DNA matches it firmly. Size tells how often a clone was seen (once, few, many) or the class of an expanded clone, and some rows leave it out.

V,J,size,D,DNA,CDR3
TRBV7-8,TRBJ2-2,-,-,TGTGCCAGCAGCTTAGGAACCCAGAAGCTGTTTTTT,CASSLGTQKLFF
TRBV7-3,TRBJ2-1,-,TRBD1,TGTGCCAGCAGCCTCTCGACAGGGGTCCAGAATGAGCAGTTCTTC,CASSLSTGVQNEQFF
TRBV4-3,TRBJ2-1,-,TRBD2,TGCGCCAGCAGCCAAGCCCTTGCTAGCGGGGGAAGGAATGAGCAGTTCTTC,CASSQALASGGRNEQFF
TRBV18,TRBJ2-5,-,TRBD2,TGTGCCAGCTCGCTGACTAGCGGGAACCAAGAGACCCAGTACTTC,CASSLTSGNQETQYF
TRBV5-4,TRBJ1-1,-,-,TGTGCCAGCAGCCTGGGAGGGTTAGGAGGGAACACTGAAGCTTTCTTT,CASSLGGLGGNTEAFF
TRBV5-1,TRBJ2-3,-,-,TGCGCCAGCAGCCTATTAGCGGAGGAGGGAGATACGCAGTATTTT,CASSLLAEEGDTQYF
TRBV6-1,TRBJ2-1,few,TRBD1,TGTGCCAGCCTAAGGACAGGGGGCTTGGATGAGCAGTTCTTC,CASLRTGGLDEQFF
TRBV4-3,TRBJ2-7,-,TRBD2,TGCGCCAGCAGTCTCCTAGCGGAAAGCGAGCAGTACTTC,CASSLLAESEQYF
TRBV2,TRBJ2-7,once,-,TGTGCCAGCAGTGATGAGGGTTCAGTGCAGTACTTC,CASSDEGSVQYF
TRBV5-6,TRBJ1-5,-,-,TGTGCCAGCAGCTTGAGGAGGGAACAGCCCCAGCATTTT,CASSLRREQPQHF
TRBV6-1,TRBJ2-1,-,TRBD2,TGTGCCAGCAGTGAACTAGCGGGGGGGCCGAATGAGCAGTTCTTC,CASSELAGGPNEQFF
TRBV7-9,TRBJ2-1,-,-,TGTGCCAGCAGCTTGGTAGCCTCCTACAATGAGCAGTTCTTC,CASSLVASYNEQFF
TRBV7-9,TRBJ2-2,-,TRBD2,TGTGCCAGCAGTTCCGGACTAGCGGATAACACCGGGGAGCTGTTTTTT,CASSSGLADNTGELFF
TRBV7-6,TRBJ2-5,-,-,TGTGCCAGCAGCTCCGGACATCAAGAGACCCAGTACTTC,CASSSGHQETQYF
TRBV10-3,TRBJ2-7,-,-,TGTGCCATCATGGGGGGTGACGAGCAGTACTTC,CAIMGGDEQYF
TRBV7-2,TRBJ1-2,-,-,TGTGCCAGCAGGGAGGAGTACTATGGCTACACCTTC,CASREEYYGYTF